The following is a TCR beta chain sequence with its context. Its antigen is unknown. This sample is drawn from a study of cytomegalovirus exposure and HLA in healthy donors. Primers included in the PCR were 60 Vbeta and 13 Jbeta primers. Method: immunoSEQ multiplex PCR; TCRdb's copy keeps in-frame clones and lacks some. The data contain fewer than 200,000 clones, 75% to 80% of them singletons. This CDR3 is 15 amino acids long. Trimming removed 1 base from V and 4 bases from J, with 13 bases in between. The germline V gene encodes CDR1 SGHTA and CDR2 FQGNSA. Overall study results and limits: Researchers reported that three CMV-associated chains were confirmed in vitro as CMV antigen-specific. The study designated 150 to 200 TCR beta chains cytomegalovirus-associated.

The sequence was collected from a man in his forties in good health and CMV-seropositive. Sequenced: PBMCs. The V call is TRBV7-2, the J call TRBJ1-2; D possibly corresponds to TRBD1 (6 bases). CDR3 amino acids: CASSLGSRGRYGYTF. The CDR3 DNA reads TGTGCCAGCAGCTTAGGGTCCAGGGGTCGCTATGGCTACACCTTC.